Sequencing of this T cell receptor (beta chain) was carried out in a study of regulatory dendritic cells for organ transplantation. Study-wide results and caveats: Regulatory dendritic cells appeared to expand memory CD8+ clones less than mature ones. Considerable individual heterogeneity was seen in alloreactive memory CD8+ T cells.

Sorted T cells were CFSE-labeled and cultured 5 days with allogeneic regulatory or mature dendritic cells at 1:10. To note about this clone: Its antigen is still unknown.

Clones were sequenced by immunoSEQ multiplex PCR, and TCRdb holds only the in-frame ones, with some missing. The repertoire includes several thousand clones, over 55% of them detected once, and roughly 24% sits in the top ten. After removal of 5 bases from V and 2 bases from J, the junction contained 9 bases not matched to a gene. The germline gives CDR1 SGHVS, CDR2 FQNEAQ. The CDR3 covers 16 residues. Sequencing was performed on memory CD8+ T cells from blood cultured with dendritic cells. Subset here: CD45RO+ memory T cells. The chain uses TRBV7-8 and TRBJ2-7; 10 nucleotides match TRBD2. The sequence was collected from a human donor in good health. CDR3: CASSLRTSGYPYEQYF. The CDR3 DNA sequence: TGTGCCAGCAGCCTAAGGACTAGCGGATACCCCTACGAGCAGTACTTC.